This T cell receptor beta chain came from a study of radiation and T cells in renal cell carcinoma. As for the study in general: Nephrectomy followed 15 Gy stereotactic body radiation by 4 weeks.

V was pared by 0 bases and J by 5 bases, with 16 bases between. The CDR3 length is 16 residues. CDR1 MNHNY and CDR2 SVGAGI come from the germline V gene (reference sequence). On this clone itself: Its target is not known.

Time point noted: baseline pretreatment blood. The treatment here: 15 Gy SBRT to primary tumor, nephrectomy 4 weeks later. Radiation-treated patients gave blood at baseline, week 2 and week 4. This renal cell carcinoma was of the clear cell type. Assay: immunoSEQ multiplex PCR; the TCRdb copy retains only in-frame clones and omits some. The repertoire consists of more than 75,000 clones, with approximately 80% occurring once and the leading ten covering less than 7%. Study-wide findings and caveats: In blood, top tumor clones expanded by 2 weeks, shrinking by 4.

This receptor was obtained from a man aged 55 to 69 with renal cell carcinoma. The input for sequencing was blood, taken from a patient whose treatment included radiotherapy and nephrectomy. The chain carries TRBV6-6 and TRBJ2-5; D could derive from TRBD1 or TRBD2 (5 bases each). CDR3 in DNA: TGTGCCAGCAGTTACTCCAGATCTCCCTGGGGGGAGACCCAGTACTTC. Translated: CASSYSRSPWGETQYF.